Listed below are T cell receptor beta chains from one sample, sequenced in a study of T cells after yellow fever vaccination. A single record per CDR3 protein comes from TCRdb applying MiXCR to the 5' RACE reads. The sample records over 150,000 distinct CDR3 sequences, 6.2% being singletons. The source was CD4+ T cells sorted from PBMCs, collected on the day of the first yellow fever vaccination. These receptors came from a young man who received the YFV17D yellow fever vaccine. Both conserved end residues are part of each CDR3. The order of the fields is D gene, clone size, J gene, V gene, CDR3 protein, CDR3 DNA. The D gene is left open where the match is weak. Rows give clone size only sometimes, using once, few, many, or a class for an expanded clone.

d_call: NA
clone_size: many
j_call: TRBJ1-6
v_call: TRBV4-3
cdr3_aa: CASSQEIRNSPLHF
cdr3_nt: TGCGCCAGCAGCCAAGAAATCCGTAATTCACCCCTCCACTTT

d_call: NA
clone_size: NA
j_call: TRBJ2-6
v_call: TRBV6-2/TRBV6-3
cdr3_aa: CASSYAGANVLTF
cdr3_nt: TGTGCCAGCAGTTACGCAGGGGCCAACGTCCTGACTTTC

d_call: TRBD1
clone_size: many
j_call: TRBJ2-3
v_call: TRBV6-2/TRBV6-3
cdr3_aa: CAEGTGGTDTQYF
cdr3_nt: TGTGCCGAAGGGACAGGGGGCACAGATACGCAGTATTTT

d_call: NA
clone_size: NA
j_call: TRBJ1-2
v_call: TRBV12-3/TRBV12-4
cdr3_aa: CASSFGTQYGYTF
cdr3_nt: TGTGCCAGCAGTTTCGGGACCCAGTATGGCTACACCTTC

d_call: TRBD1
clone_size: many
j_call: TRBJ1-4
v_call: TRBV6-2/TRBV6-3
cdr3_aa: CASTGQGNEKLFF
cdr3_nt: TGTGCCAGCACGGGACAGGGAAATGAAAAACTGTTTTTT

d_call: TRBD2
clone_size: few
j_call: TRBJ2-2
v_call: TRBV2
cdr3_aa: CASSELAGVAGELFF
cdr3_nt: TGTGCCAGCAGTGAGCTAGCGGGGGTTGCCGGGGAGCTGTTTTTT

d_call: TRBD1
clone_size: NA
j_call: TRBJ1-6
v_call: TRBV27
cdr3_aa: CASNTSPQTGWLGPLHF
cdr3_nt: TGTGCCAGCAATACAAGCCCTCAGACAGGGTGGTTAGGACCCCTCCACTTT

d_call: NA
clone_size: few
j_call: TRBJ1-2
v_call: TRBV29-1
cdr3_aa: CSVEQGNNYGYTF
cdr3_nt: TGCAGCGTTGAACAGGGAAATAACTATGGCTACACCTTC

d_call: NA
clone_size: few
j_call: TRBJ1-2
v_call: TRBV12-3/TRBV12-4
cdr3_aa: CASSARTAQNYGYTF
cdr3_nt: TGTGCCAGCAGTGCGAGGACAGCCCAGAACTATGGCTACACCTTC

d_call: NA
clone_size: few
j_call: TRBJ2-6
v_call: TRBV28
cdr3_aa: CASSFPATGANVLTF
cdr3_nt: TGTGCCAGCAGTTTTCCGGCTACTGGGGCCAACGTCCTGACTTTC

d_call: TRBD2
clone_size: many
j_call: TRBJ2-2
v_call: TRBV5-1
cdr3_aa: CASSLYLAGTGELFF
cdr3_nt: TGCGCCAGCAGCTTGTATCTAGCGGGCACCGGGGAGCTGTTTTTT

d_call: TRBD2
clone_size: few
j_call: TRBJ2-1
v_call: TRBV5-1
cdr3_aa: CASSPQAGGSYNEQFF
cdr3_nt: TGCGCCAGCAGCCCTCAGGCGGGGGGCTCGTACAATGAGCAGTTCTTC

d_call: NA
clone_size: many
j_call: TRBJ2-1
v_call: TRBV10-3
cdr3_aa: CAISAGTVTYNEQFF
cdr3_nt: TGTGCCATCAGTGCCGGCACAGTGACCTACAATGAGCAGTTCTTC

d_call: TRBD1
clone_size: NA
j_call: TRBJ1-1
v_call: TRBV10-3
cdr3_aa: CAGQGEMNTEAFF
cdr3_nt: TGTGCCGGCCAGGGGGAGATGAACACTGAAGCTTTCTTT

d_call: NA
clone_size: NA
j_call: TRBJ1-2
v_call: TRBV7-3
cdr3_aa: CASSPGSSNYGYTF
cdr3_nt: TGTGCCAGCAGCCCGGGGTCCTCTAACTATGGCTACACCTTC

d_call: TRBD2
clone_size: few
j_call: TRBJ2-5
v_call: TRBV5-1
cdr3_aa: CASSYGTSGQETQYF
cdr3_nt: TGCGCCAGCAGCTACGGGACTAGCGGTCAAGAGACCCAGTACTTC

d_call: TRBD1
clone_size: few
j_call: TRBJ1-2
v_call: TRBV29-1
cdr3_aa: CSVSGTGVYGYTF
cdr3_nt: TGCAGCGTTTCCGGGACAGGGGTCTATGGCTACACCTTC

d_call: NA
clone_size: few
j_call: TRBJ2-5
v_call: TRBV4-2
cdr3_aa: CASSQEGGWQGKAQTQYF
cdr3_nt: TGTGCCAGCAGCCAAGAGGGGGGCTGGCAGGGTAAGGCTCAGACCCAGTACTTC

d_call: TRBD2
clone_size: many
j_call: TRBJ2-7
v_call: TRBV4-3
cdr3_aa: CAGPGLASDEQYF
cdr3_nt: TGCGCCGGGCCGGGACTAGCCTCCGACGAGCAGTACTTC

d_call: NA
clone_size: many
j_call: TRBJ2-3
v_call: TRBV7-9
cdr3_aa: CASSLGGPDTQYF
cdr3_nt: TGTGCCAGCAGCTTAGGGGGGCCAGATACGCAGTATTTT

d_call: NA
clone_size: few
j_call: TRBJ2-5
v_call: TRBV20-1
cdr3_aa: CSAPDKRAPTGAQYF
cdr3_nt: TGCAGTGCCCCAGACAAGCGGGCTCCGACCGGGGCCCAGTACTTC

d_call: NA
clone_size: NA
j_call: TRBJ2-6
v_call: TRBV25-1
cdr3_aa: CAPSISGANVLTF
cdr3_nt: TGTGCCCCCAGCATTTCTGGGGCCAACGTCCTGACTTTC

d_call: TRBD2
clone_size: many
j_call: TRBJ2-7
v_call: TRBV5-1
cdr3_aa: CASSLEASGGIVSYEQYF
cdr3_nt: TGCGCCAGCAGCTTGGAGGCTAGCGGGGGGATCGTTTCCTACGAGCAGTACTTC

d_call: NA
clone_size: many
j_call: TRBJ2-1
v_call: TRBV29-1
cdr3_aa: CSVEGYDEQFF
cdr3_nt: TGCAGCGTTGAAGGGTATGATGAGCAGTTCTTC

d_call: NA
clone_size: NA
j_call: TRBJ1-1
v_call: TRBV7-3
cdr3_aa: CASSLMRAGNTEAFF
cdr3_nt: TGTGCCAGCAGCTTAATGAGGGCGGGGAACACTGAAGCTTTCTTT

d_call: NA
clone_size: many
j_call: TRBJ2-5
v_call: TRBV5-5
cdr3_aa: CASRNLLNQETQYF
cdr3_nt: TGTGCCAGCAGGAACCTGTTAAACCAAGAGACCCAGTACTTC

d_call: TRBD1
clone_size: NA
j_call: TRBJ1-2
v_call: TRBV19
cdr3_aa: CASSARPGTGTFDYGYTF
cdr3_nt: TGTGCCAGTAGTGCCCGTCCCGGGACAGGGACTTTCGACTATGGCTACACCTTC

d_call: NA
clone_size: NA
j_call: TRBJ1-3
v_call: TRBV7-2
cdr3_aa: CASSFSNPPSGNTIYF
cdr3_nt: TGTGCCAGCAGCTTTTCCAATCCGCCCTCTGGAAACACCATATATTTT

d_call: TRBD1
clone_size: many
j_call: TRBJ1-1
v_call: TRBV5-1
cdr3_aa: CASSVRGQGGTEAFF
cdr3_nt: TGCGCCAGCAGCGTCCGGGGACAGGGGGGCACTGAAGCTTTCTTT

d_call: NA
clone_size: many
j_call: TRBJ2-3
v_call: TRBV6-6
cdr3_aa: CASKQGSGTDTQYF
cdr3_nt: TGTGCCAGCAAGCAGGGGTCGGGCACAGATACGCAGTATTTT

d_call: NA
clone_size: many
j_call: TRBJ2-3
v_call: TRBV9
cdr3_aa: CASSVLGDTQYF
cdr3_nt: TGTGCCAGCAGCGTACTGGGGGATACGCAGTATTTT

d_call: NA
clone_size: many
j_call: TRBJ1-1
v_call: TRBV5-1
cdr3_aa: CASSLVEDTEAFF
cdr3_nt: TGCGCCAGCAGCTTGGTAGAGGACACTGAAGCTTTCTTT

d_call: NA
clone_size: few
j_call: TRBJ1-1
v_call: TRBV15
cdr3_aa: CATSRFSAEAFF
cdr3_nt: TGTGCCACCAGCAGATTTTCCGCTGAAGCTTTCTTT

d_call: NA
clone_size: few
j_call: TRBJ1-2
v_call: TRBV5-1
cdr3_aa: CASSKGRMTTNYGYTF
cdr3_nt: TGCGCCAGCAGCAAGGGTAGGATGACTACTAACTATGGCTACACCTTC

d_call: NA
clone_size: many
j_call: TRBJ2-4
v_call: TRBV4-3
cdr3_aa: CASSLYQSWETNIQYF
cdr3_nt: TGCGCCAGCAGCCTTTACCAGTCTTGGGAGACAAACATTCAGTACTTC

d_call: NA
clone_size: NA
j_call: TRBJ2-6
v_call: TRBV10-3
cdr3_aa: CVISEPKAGFVLTF
cdr3_nt: TGTGTCATCAGTGAGCCTAAGGCAGGGTTCGTCCTGACTTTC

d_call: TRBD2
clone_size: many
j_call: TRBJ2-3
v_call: TRBV2
cdr3_aa: CASRTSGGIDTQYF
cdr3_nt: TGTGCCAGCAGGACTAGCGGGGGGATAGATACGCAGTATTTT

d_call: TRBD1
clone_size: many
j_call: TRBJ2-7
v_call: TRBV20-1
cdr3_aa: CSAEPGQGLSEQYF
cdr3_nt: TGCAGTGCTGAGCCGGGACAGGGTTTAAGCGAGCAGTACTTC

d_call: TRBD2
clone_size: many
j_call: TRBJ2-1
v_call: TRBV27
cdr3_aa: CASILPPSGGAYNEQFF
cdr3_nt: TGTGCCAGCATCCTTCCCCCTAGCGGGGGGGCCTACAATGAGCAGTTCTTC

d_call: NA
clone_size: NA
j_call: TRBJ1-5
v_call: TRBV27
cdr3_aa: CASSFLGAAQPQHF
cdr3_nt: TGTGCCAGCAGTTTCTTGGGAGCCGCCCAGCCCCAGCATTTT